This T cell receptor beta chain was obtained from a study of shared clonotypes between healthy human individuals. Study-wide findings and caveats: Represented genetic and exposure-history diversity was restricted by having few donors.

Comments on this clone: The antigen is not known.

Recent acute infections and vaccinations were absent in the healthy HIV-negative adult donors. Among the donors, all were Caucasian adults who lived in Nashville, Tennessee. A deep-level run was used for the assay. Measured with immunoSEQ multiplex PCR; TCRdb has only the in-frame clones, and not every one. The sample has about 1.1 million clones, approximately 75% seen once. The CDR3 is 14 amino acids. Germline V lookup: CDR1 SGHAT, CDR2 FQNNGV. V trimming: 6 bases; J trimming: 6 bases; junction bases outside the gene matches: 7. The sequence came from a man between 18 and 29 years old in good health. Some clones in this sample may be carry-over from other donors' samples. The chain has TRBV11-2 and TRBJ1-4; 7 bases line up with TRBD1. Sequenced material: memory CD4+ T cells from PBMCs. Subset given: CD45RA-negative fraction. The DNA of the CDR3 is TGTGCCAGCAGATCGACAGGGTGGGATGAAAAACTGTTTTTT. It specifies CASRSTGWDEKLFF.